This T cell receptor beta chain stems from a study of T cell responses to AZD1222 COVID-19 vaccine. General study points: Mostly white British, mostly female donors; authors suggested clonal diversity may be underestimated. With two AZD1222 doses given, Spike-specific TCR breadth and depth both rose.

Pooled together were second doses at about 4 or about 12 weeks. Concerning this clone: The antigen is undetermined.

The protocol was immunoSEQ multiplex PCR, while the TCRdb copy is restricted to in-frame clones and leaves out a portion. The data contain over 150,000 clones, around 90% of them seen just once; the ten biggest clones take up more than 9%. The CDR3 has 16 amino acids. The trim removed 2 bases at V and 3 bases at J, leaving 7 bases unmatched. Germline assignment: CDR1 SGDLS and CDR2 YYNGEE. The chain carries TRBV9 and TRBJ2-2; 7 bases line up with TRBD1. The sample was peripheral blood, taken 28 days after the second AZD1222 dose. The source of this sequence is an adult who received the AZD1222 COVID-19 vaccine. The CDR3 loop is CASSVRGGADTGELFF. CDR3 nucleotides: TGTGCCAGCAGCGTCCGAGGGGGCGCGGACACCGGGGAGCTGTTTTTT.